This T cell receptor (beta chain) appears in the sequencing data of a study of Ad26.COV2.S vaccination and SARS-CoV-2 variants. Using immunoSEQ multiplex PCR, the repertoire was profiled, and TCRdb retains in-frame clones only, with some absent. The sample gives roughly 380,000 clones, around nine tenths of which show up once; around 3.6% is in the top ten. This CDR3 has 14 amino acids. CDR1 and CDR2 (germline): ENHRY, SYGVKD. With 8 bases clipped from V and 3 bases from J, the junction kept 8 bases outside the gene matches. Treatment indicated: 19 received Ad26.COV2.S at low or high dose, single or two shots; about 5 received placebo; per-sample allocation not given. Samples came from day 63 after the first vaccine or placebo injection. What was given as vaccine was an Ad26 vector encoding Wuhan-strain SARS-CoV-2 spike.

The chain couples TRBV10-3 to TRBJ1-2; 8 nucleotides agree with TRBD1. The receptor was derived from a person between 18 and 65 years old who received the Ad26.COV2.S COVID-19 vaccine or a placebo. The input for sequencing was peripheral blood, taken in a trial of Ad26.COV2.S vaccine versus placebo. The CDR3 region has the DNA TGTGCCATCGGACCTCCGGGACAGGACTATGGCTACACCTTC. This translates into CAIGPPGQDYGYTF.